These 30 T cell receptor beta chains originate from one sample sequenced in a study of graft-versus-host responses after intestinal transplantation. Researchers processed graft tissue to release intraepithelial and lamina propria lymphocytes. Sequencing was performed with immunoSEQ multiplex PCR; in TCRdb, only in-frame clones are kept and a portion is missing. The table shows 5,000 to 6,000 clones, with more than 55% occurring only once. The sequencing here drew on ileum tissue, taken around 320 days after intestinal transplant. These receptors were obtained from a human patient who received an intestinal transplant, so some T cells may come from the graft donor.

This clone showed up just once. The chain employs TRBV10-3 and TRBJ2-1; 11 bases align to TRBD2. Unmatched junction bases numbered 8, after V lost 3 bases and J lost 7 bases. CDR3 length equals 16 residues. Per the germline V gene, CDR1 is ENHRY and CDR2 is SYGVKD. This CDR3 reads CAISDIAGGPGNEQFF. As DNA, the CDR3 is TGTGCCATCAGTGATATAGCGGGAGGGCCGGGGAATGAGCAGTTCTTC.

V is TRBV18 and J is TRBJ2-7; D might be TRBD2 (5 bases). Trimming took 5 bases from V and 4 from J, leaving 9 bases between them. The CDR3 is 12 amino acids. Looked up from germline, CDR1 is KGHSH and CDR2 is LQKENI. The CDR3 protein is CASSSGIYEQYF. The CDR3 nucleotides are TGTGCCAGCTCATCCGGGATTTACGAGCAGTACTTC.

This clone was seen a few times. This chain links TRBV30 with TRBJ2-3; 7 nucleotides match TRBD1. J lost 6 bases, V lost 3 bases, and 12 bases had no gene match. The CDR3 consists of 15 residues. CDR1 is GTSNPN and CDR2 is SVGIG in the germline V gene (reference sequence). This CDR3 is CAWSYGTVEPDTQYF. CDR3 DNA: TGTGCCTGGAGCTACGGGACAGTAGAACCGGATACGCAGTATTTT.

The CDR3 DNA reads TGTGCCAGCAGCGTTGAGGCCAATCAGCCCCAGCATTTT. Translation: CASSVEANQPQHF. The chain employs TRBV9 and TRBJ1-5; the D is unclear. CDR3 length: 13 amino acids. CDR1 and CDR2 from the germline V gene are SGDLS and YYNGEE. V gave up 2 bases and J gave up 3 bases, with 6 bases separating them.

V is TRBV5-4 and J is TRBJ2-7; D is ambiguous. CDR1 and CDR2 from the germline V gene are SGHNT and YYREEE (reference sequence). The CDR3 loop spans 13 amino acids. Trimming pared 4 bases from V and 0 bases from J, leaving 8 bases between. CDR3 in amino acids: CASSKDLSYEQYF. The CDR3 DNA follows: TGTGCCAGCAGCAAGGACCTCTCCTACGAGCAGTACTTC.

V and J are TRBV7-3 and TRBJ2-1; D unresolved. The CDR3 is 14 residues long. V was cut by 1 base and J by 8 bases, with 12 bases left in between. Germline lookup yields CDR1 SGHTA and CDR2 FQGTGA. CDR3 sequence: CASSLNPSVDEQFF. In DNA form, the CDR3 reads TGTGCCAGCAGCTTAAATCCTTCAGTGGATGAGCAGTTCTTC.

The rearrangement links TRBV9 to TRBJ1-1; D remains unclear. The CDR3 consists of 14 residues. Germline-derived CDR1 and CDR2 are SGDLS and YYNGEE. The V end was cut by 4 bases, the J end by 2 bases, with 12 bases between. CDR3 protein: CASSTDGVNTEAFF. The DNA of the CDR3 is TGTGCCAGCAGCACAGACGGGGTTAACACTGAAGCTTTCTTT.

The chain uses TRBV7-2 and TRBJ1-2; TRBD1 matches 7 bases. The CDR3 is 13 residues long. The trim removed 5 bases at V and 8 bases at J, leaving 8 bases unmatched. Germline V gene sequence: CDR1 SGHTA, CDR2 FQGNSA. The CDR3 protein is CASSPDRVQGYTF. Here the CDR3 DNA reads TGTGCCAGCAGCCCCGACAGGGTACAAGGCTACACCTTC.

This clone was seen only once. The V and J genes are TRBV18 and TRBJ2-7, with 9 bases identical to TRBD1. Germline lookup yields CDR1 KGHSH and CDR2 LQKENI. The CDR3 extends over 14 amino acids. Losses at the gene ends were 3 bases for V and 2 bases for J; bases not matched to a gene: 2. The CDR3 is CASSPRDRAYEQYF. In DNA, the CDR3 is TGTGCCAGCTCACCCCGGGACAGGGCCTACGAGCAGTACTTC. The whole variable domain, filled in from reference TRBV18 and TRBJ2-7, reads NAGVMQNPRHLVRRRGQEARLRCSPMKGHSHVYWYRQLPEEGLKFMVYLQKENIIDESGMPKERFSAEFPKEGPSILRIQQVVRGDSAAYFCASSPRDRAYEQYFGPGTRLTVT.

This clone was detected once. The V call is TRBV7-2, the J call TRBJ1-3; 8 positions match TRBD1. The V gene end was trimmed by 6 bases and the J gene end by 2 bases; junction bases not matched to a gene: 6. Germline loops: CDR1 SGHTA, CDR2 FQGNSA. This CDR3 has 15 residues. CDR3: CASRDQTGAGNTIYF. The CDR3 DNA reads TGTGCCAGCAGGGACCAGACAGGGGCTGGAAACACCATATATTTT.

In DNA form, the CDR3 reads TGTGCCAGCAGTGACTCGGGACTAGCGGGAGATGAGCAGTTCTTC. It specifies CASSDSGLAGDEQFF. The V gene is TRBV6-4, the J gene TRBJ2-1, with TRBD2 matching 14 bases. Per the germline V gene, CDR1 is MRHNA and CDR2 is SNTAGT. The CDR3 is 15 amino acids. The V and J ends lost 0 bases and 8 bases, in that order; junction bases with no gene match: 0.

The rearrangement uses TRBV6-4 and TRBJ2-6, with 11 positions matching TRBD1. Germline-derived CDR1 and CDR2 are MRHNA and SNTAGT. The CDR3 runs 17 residues. Trimming at V came to 4 bases and at J to 0 bases, leaving 2 bases not matched to a gene. The CDR3: CASSAGTGGSGANVLTF. CDR3 DNA sequence: TGTGCCAGCAGTGCCGGGACAGGGGGCTCTGGGGCCAACGTCCTGACTTTC.

This clone was observed once. The chain has TRBV2 and TRBJ1-2; D is unclear. Trimming shortened V by 8 bases and J by 4 bases, and 20 bases separated the two germline ends. The length of the CDR3 is 15 residues. Germline V CDR1 and CDR2: SNHLY, FYNNEI. CDR3 protein: CASGKRTVMIYGYTF. CDR3 DNA: TGTGCCAGCGGAAAGCGAACGGTGATGATCTATGGCTACACCTTC.

This clone has only a few counts. V usage is TRBV30 and J usage is TRBJ1-1; 7 bases fit TRBD1. V dropped 1 base and J dropped 3; count of bases not matched to a gene: 2. Looked up from germline, CDR1 is GTSNPN and CDR2 is SVGIG (reference sequence). The CDR3 is 13 residues long. CDR3 sequence: CAWSDGQDTEAFF. The DNA of the CDR3 is TGTGCCTGGAGTGACGGACAGGACACTGAAGCTTTCTTT.

This rearrangement joins TRBV2 to TRBJ2-4; the match to TRBD2 covers 7 bases. With V trimmed by 4 bases and J by 8 bases, 11 bases remained unmatched. The CDR3 is 15 amino acids. From germline, CDR1 is SNHLY and CDR2 FYNNEI. The CDR3 sequence is CASSAILASRDIQYF. CDR3 nucleotides: TGTGCCAGCAGTGCCATACTAGCGTCCAGGGACATTCAGTACTTC.

The chain recombines TRBV13 with TRBJ2-3, with 9 bases identical to TRBD2. CDR1 and CDR2 from the germline V gene are PRHDT and FYEKMQ (reference sequence). V shed 4 bases and J 5 bases; nucleotides not matched to a gene: 4. This CDR3 has 14 amino acids. CDR3 loop: CASSSLAGEDTQYF. The DNA of the CDR3 is TGTGCCAGCAGCTCTTTAGCGGGAGAAGATACGCAGTATTTT.

The gene calls are TRBV5-4 and TRBJ2-3; 7 positions agree with TRBD2. V trimming: 9 bases; J trimming: 7 bases; junction bases outside the gene matches: 11. The CDR3 sequence is 13 residues long. Per the germline V gene, CDR1 is SGHNT and CDR2 is YYREEE (reference sequence). For the CDR3, the DNA is TGTGCCATGACTAGCCTAGAAGAATATACGCAGTATTTT. Its translation is CAMTSLEEYTQYF.

This clone has only a few counts. The chain carries TRBV27 and TRBJ1-4; 8 bases are a match to TRBD1. V gave up 6 bases and J gave up 7 bases; unmatched junction bases: 13. CDR1 is MNHEY, CDR2 SMNVEV, per germline (reference sequence). CDR3 length equals 16 residues. The CDR3, as DNA: TGTGCCAGCAGCCCAAGCCGGGACAGGTCCTTTGAAAAACTGTTTTTT. Translating it yields CASSPSRDRSFEKLFF.

The chain has TRBV5-4 and TRBJ2-1; no clear D. The germline V gene encodes CDR1 SGHNT and CDR2 YYREEE (reference sequence). V shed 4 bases and J shed 3 bases, with 5 bases lying between them. The CDR3 length is 12 residues. Here the CDR3 reads CASSVYYNEQFF. The CDR3 DNA sequence: TGTGCCAGCAGCGTCTACTACAATGAGCAGTTCTTC.

V gene TRBV5-4 combines with J gene TRBJ1-2; 8 bases are a match to TRBD1. Trimming cost V 4 bases and J 0 bases; bases outside gene matches: 5. The CDR3 has 15 amino acids. CDR1 and CDR2 from the germline V gene are SGHNT and YYREEE (reference sequence). CDR3 sequence (DNA): TGTGCCAGCAGCACAAACAGGGGGACTAACTATGGCTACACCTTC. It codes for CASSTNRGTNYGYTF.

The CDR3 DNA reads as TGTGCCAGCAGTTTATCGGCGGGGGCAGGGACTGAAGCTTTCTTT. It encodes CASSLSAGAGTEAFF. The V and J genes are TRBV28 and TRBJ1-1; possible D gene TRBD1, 6 bases. V was pared by 1 base and J by 5 bases, with 14 bases between. CDR1 and CDR2 (germline): MDHEN, SYDVKM. This CDR3 is built from 15 residues.

This clone is labeled as medium-sized. This chain connects TRBV27 to TRBJ2-7; D possibly uses TRBD1 or TRBD2 (6 bases each). V was shortened by 7 bases and J by 0 bases, with 16 bases between the two germline ends. This CDR3 contains 15 residues. Germline V gene lookup returns CDR1 MNHEY and CDR2 SMNVEV (reference sequence). The CDR3 DNA follows: TGTGCCAGCACCTCTAGTCGGGGGCTCTCCTACGAGCAGTACTTC. It encodes CASTSSRGLSYEQYF.

The chain recombines TRBV9 with TRBJ1-2, with a possible D match to TRBD1 (5 bases). The V end was cut by 4 bases, the J end by 4 bases, with 17 bases between. The CDR3 runs to 15 residues. Germline assignment: CDR1 SGDLS and CDR2 YYNGEE. The CDR3 nucleotides read TGTGCCAGCAGCCCCAGCGGGGGGGTTAGCTATGGCTACACCTTC. Translated: CASSPSGGVSYGYTF.

This rearrangement joins TRBV7-2 to TRBJ1-4; D unclear. The CDR3 has 15 residues. Germline values: CDR1 SGHTA, CDR2 FQGNSA. V lost 1 base and J lost 4, with 10 bases in between. The CDR3: CASSLGGLVNEKLFF. CDR3 coding DNA: TGTGCCAGCAGCTTAGGTGGGCTTGTTAATGAAAAACTGTTTTTT.

V gene TRBV9 combines with J gene TRBJ1-2; D is undetermined. This CDR3 is 14 amino acids long. Germline CDR1 is SGDLS and CDR2 is YYNGEE. V dropped 8 bases and J dropped 0 bases, with 14 bases sitting between them. Here the CDR3 DNA reads TGTGCCAGTACTCCGCTCCATGCTAACTATGGCTACACCTTC. It specifies CASTPLHANYGYTF. The full variable domain, in which reference TRBV9 and TRBJ1-2 provide the parts outside the CDR3, is DSGVTQTPKHLITATGQRVTLRCSPRSGDLSVYWYQQSLDQGLQFLIQYYNGEERAKGNILERFSAQQFPDLHSELNLSSLELGDSALYFCASTPLHANYGYTFGSGTRLTVV.

Of note for this clone: This specimen includes other DNA sequences encoding the same CDR3. This sequence joins TRBV7-2 and TRBJ2-5; 7 nucleotides align to TRBD1. The CDR3 sequence is 13 residues long. Germline V gene lookup returns CDR1 SGHTA and CDR2 FQGNSA. Trimming took 1 base from V and 5 from J; bases not matched to a gene: 1. The CDR3 here is CASSLVRGETQYF. Written as DNA, the CDR3 is TGTGCCAGCAGCTTAGTCAGGGGGGAGACCCAGTACTTC.

This clone was counted a few times. The chain is built from TRBV9 and TRBJ1-6; no clear D. CDR1 is SGDLS and CDR2 is YYNGEE in the germline V gene. CDR3 length: 15 amino acids. V lost 0 bases and J 5 bases, leaving 9 bases between the germline ends. In nucleotides, the CDR3 is TGTGCCAGCAGCGTAGAAGGAGCCAATAATTCACCCCTCCACTTT. It translates to CASSVEGANNSPLHF. The full variable domain, its missing parts supplied by reference TRBV9 and TRBJ1-6, is DSGVTQTPKHLITATGQRVTLRCSPRSGDLSVYWYQQSLDQGLQFLIQYYNGEERAKGNILERFSAQQFPDLHSELNLSSLELGDSALYFCASSVEGANNSPLHFGNGTRLTVT.

The chain recombines TRBV25-1 with TRBJ2-1; 12 nucleotides match TRBD2. V lost 2 bases to trimming and J lost 6 bases; unmatched junction nucleotides: 5. Germline CDR1 is MGHDK and CDR2 is SYGVNS. This CDR3 contains 16 residues. Written as DNA, the CDR3 is TGTGCCAGCAGTGAAGCTAAACTAGCGGGAGGCAATGAGCAGTTCTTC. This gives the protein CASSEAKLAGGNEQFF.

The gene calls are TRBV10-3 and TRBJ1-1, with 10 positions matching TRBD1. V trimming: 2 bases; J trimming: 5 bases; junction bases outside the gene matches: 2. Looked up from germline, CDR1 is ENHRY and CDR2 is SYGVKD. This CDR3 contains 14 residues. The CDR3 DNA is TGTGCCATCAGTGAGCTGGACAGGGGGACTGAAGCTTTCTTT. This encodes CAISELDRGTEAFF.

The rearrangement uses TRBV19 and TRBJ2-1; TRBD1 agrees at 8 bases. This CDR3 region has 13 residues. After removal of 3 bases from V and 7 bases from J, the junction contained 2 bases not matched to a gene. Per the germline V gene, CDR1 is LNHDA and CDR2 is SQIVND (reference sequence). The CDR3 is CASSMTGVNEQFF. Here the CDR3 DNA reads TGTGCCAGTAGTATGACAGGGGTAAATGAGCAGTTCTTC. The full variable domain, completed using reference TRBV19 and TRBJ2-1, is DGGITQSPKYLFRKEGQNVTLSCEQNLNHDAMYWYRQDPGQGLRLIYYSQIVNDFQKGDIAEGYSVSREKKESFPLTVTSAQKNPTAFYLCASSMTGVNEQFFGPGTRLTVL.